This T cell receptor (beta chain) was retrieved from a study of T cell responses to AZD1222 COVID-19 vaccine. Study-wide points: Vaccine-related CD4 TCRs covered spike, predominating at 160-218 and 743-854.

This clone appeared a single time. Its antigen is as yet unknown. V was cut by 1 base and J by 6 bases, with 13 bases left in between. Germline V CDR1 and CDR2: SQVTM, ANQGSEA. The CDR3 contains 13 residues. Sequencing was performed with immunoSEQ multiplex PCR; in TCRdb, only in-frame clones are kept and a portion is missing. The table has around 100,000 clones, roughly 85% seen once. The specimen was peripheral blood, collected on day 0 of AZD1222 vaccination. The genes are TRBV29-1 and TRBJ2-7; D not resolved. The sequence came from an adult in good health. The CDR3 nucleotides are TGCAGCGTTGAAGGCCTGGCGTCTGGCGAGCAGTACTTC. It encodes CSVEGLASGEQYF.